The rows below give T cell receptor beta chains drawn from one sample of a study of T cells after yellow fever vaccination. TCRdb reanalysed the 5' RACE reads using MiXCR and keeps one entry per CDR3 protein. The sample consists of roughly 99,000 distinct CDR3 sequences, approximately 6.3% of them appearing once. Sample: CD8+ T cells sorted from PBMCs, taken 10 days after the yellow fever booster vaccination. Receptor source: a man between 18 and 35 years old who received the YFV17D yellow fever vaccine. Each CDR3 is given with its conserved first and last residue. The D gene is left open where the match is weak. Clone size is stated in some rows and not others, as once, few, many or a class when expanded.

clone_size j_call d_call v_call cdr3_nt cdr3_aa
- TRBJ1-2 TRBD1 TRBV5-1 TGCGCCAGCAGCTTGGCCCGGGGACAGAGTAACTATGGCTACACCTTC CASSLARGQSNYGYTF
few TRBJ1-2 - TRBV14 TGTGCCAGCAGCCAAGTTGGGGCCCCTAACTATGGCTACACCTTC CASSQVGAPNYGYTF
many TRBJ2-7 TRBD1 TRBV14 TGTGCCAGCAGTCAGACAGGGGACTCCTACGAGCAGTACTTC CASSQTGDSYEQYF
- TRBJ2-7 TRBD1 TRBV4-3 TGCGCCAGCAGCCAAGATTACGGGACAGGGGGCTCCTACGAGCAGTACTTC CASSQDYGTGGSYEQYF
- TRBJ1-1 - TRBV6-5 TGTGCCAGCAGCACCGCGGACGGGAACACTGAAGCTTTCTTT CASSTADGNTEAFF
- TRBJ2-1 TRBD2 TRBV11-2 TGTGCCAGCAGCCAAATACCGCCTTATATAGCGGGTGTTTACAATGAGCAGTTCTTC CASSQIPPYIAGVYNEQFF
few TRBJ1-5 - TRBV24-1 TGTGCCACCAGCTGGGGGGGGATTAAGCCCCAGCATTTT CATSWGGIKPQHF
many TRBJ2-7 TRBD2 TRBV5-1 TGCGCCAGCAGCTTGGAACTAGCGGAACCTTCTTTGGAGCAGTACTTC CASSLELAEPSLEQYF
- TRBJ2-5 - TRBV2 TGTGCCAGCAGTGAAAGCATCGGGATCTCTGGAGAGACCCAGTACTTC CASSESIGISGETQYF
- TRBJ1-5 - TRBV6-2/TRBV6-3 TGTGCCAGCAGTTACTCGAAGTACAGGCCCCAGCATTTT CASSYSKYRPQHF
few TRBJ2-1 - TRBV12-3/TRBV12-4 TGTGCCAGCAACCTCCTGATCGGGAGATCGGAGCAGTTCTTC CASNLLIGRSEQFF
- TRBJ1-1 TRBD1 TRBV12-3/TRBV12-4 TGTGCCAGCAGTTTTCCGGTATCAGGGGGCGCGAATGAAGCTTTCTTT CASSFPVSGGANEAFF
- TRBJ2-3 TRBD1 TRBV12-3/TRBV12-4 TGTGCCAGCAGTTTAGTGGGACAGGGGTCAGATACGCAGTATTTT CASSLVGQGSDTQYF
many TRBJ2-2 - TRBV12-3/TRBV12-4 TGTGCCAGCAGTTTTTGGACAGCGAACACCGGGGAGCTGTTTTTT CASSFWTANTGELFF
few TRBJ2-5 - TRBV29-1 TGCAGCGGCATGAAGTCCCAGGAGCCAGAGACCCAGTACTTC CSGMKSQEPETQYF
- TRBJ2-1 - TRBV20-1 TGCAGTGCTAGAGATCGGGGCACGGCGTCTAATGAGCAGTTCTTC CSARDRGTASNEQFF
many TRBJ1-5 - TRBV4-3 TGCGCCAGCAGCCAAGATGGGGCCCAGCCCCAGCATTTT CASSQDGAQPQHF
- TRBJ2-2 - TRBV6-2/TRBV6-3 TGTGCCAGCAGTCCGTACAGGAACACCGGGGAGCTGTTTTTT CASSPYRNTGELFF
- TRBJ2-2 TRBD2 TRBV29-1 TGCAGCGTTGAAGTGAGCGGGGTGAACACCGGGGAGCTGTTTTTT CSVEVSGVNTGELFF
- TRBJ2-6 - TRBV4-3 TGCGCCAGCAGCCAAGATAAGTCCTCTGGGGCCAACGTCCTGACTTTC CASSQDKSSGANVLTF
few TRBJ2-5 - TRBV6-5 TGTGCCAGCAGTTCCTACCAAGAGACCCAGTACTTC CASSSYQETQYF
few TRBJ2-5 - TRBV12-3/TRBV12-4 TGTGCCAGCAGATATGAAGAGACCCAGTACTTC CASRYEETQYF
- TRBJ1-4 - TRBV5-4 TGTGCCAGCAGCCTCCCGGGGCCGGCTAATGAAAAACTGTTTTTT CASSLPGPANEKLFF